The 15 T cell receptor beta chains below all came from one sample that was sequenced in a study of control samples from healthy donors and cancer patients. Sequencing was performed with immunoSEQ multiplex PCR; in TCRdb, only in-frame clones are kept and a portion is missing. The repertoire has 100,000 to 150,000 clones, almost 95% of them found once; the top ten carry approximately 0.58%. The source material was PBMCs. Every receptor here comes from a man at least 80 years old with head and neck cancer.

This clone came up once. The chain combines TRBV27 with TRBJ2-2; D possibly corresponds to TRBD2 (7 bases). CDR3 length equals 15 residues. V lost 9 bases and J 1 base, leaving 15 bases between the germline ends. CDR1 and CDR2 (germline): MNHEY, SMNVEV (reference sequence). CDR3 loop: CARWGGHLNTGELFF. The CDR3 nucleotides are TGTGCCAGGTGGGGGGGACATCTGAACACCGGGGAGCTGTTTTTT.

The chain's CDR3 is CASRSEDIYNEQFF. For the CDR3, the DNA is TGCGCCAGTCGATCGGAGGACATTTACAATGAGCAGTTCTTC. V usage is TRBV5-1 and J usage is TRBJ2-1, with D tentatively TRBD1 or TRBD2 (5 bases each). The germline V gene encodes CDR1 SGHRS and CDR2 YFSETQ. The V gene lost 8 bases and the J gene lost 4 bases, with 16 bases spanning the gap. CDR3 size: 14 residues. Full variable domain (outside the CDR3, taken from reference TRBV5-1 and TRBJ2-1): KAGVTQTPRYLIKTRGQQVTLSCSPISGHRSVSWYQQTPGQGLQFLFEYFSETQRNKGNFPGRFSGRQFSNSRSEMNVSTLELGDSALYLCASRSEDIYNEQFFGPGTRLTVL.

The chain uses TRBV30 and TRBJ1-1; D is unresolved. From germline, CDR1 is GTSNPN and CDR2 SVGIG (reference sequence). V shed 4 bases and J shed 4 bases, with 16 bases lying between them. This CDR3 has 14 residues. This chain's CDR3 is CAWTKRGMSTEAFF. As DNA, the CDR3 is TGTGCCTGGACGAAGCGGGGAATGAGCACTGAAGCTTTCTTT.

This chain connects TRBV7-8 to TRBJ1-4; D is unclear. This CDR3 spans 14 amino acids. Trimming took 2 bases from V and 4 from J, leaving 8 bases between them. The V gene's germline CDR1 is SGHVS and CDR2 FQNEAQ. CDR3 coding DNA: TGTGCCAGCAGCTTACAGGAGGATAATGAAAAACTGTTTTTT. This gives the protein CASSLQEDNEKLFF.

This clone was recorded once. The rearrangement links TRBV30 to TRBJ2-7, with a tentative D call TRBD2 (5 bases). This CDR3 has 13 residues. Germline V CDR1 and CDR2: GTSNPN, SVGIG (reference sequence). V was pared by 0 bases and J by 4 bases, with 10 bases between. As DNA, the CDR3 is TGTGCCTGGAGTGTGGGCACTAGTTACGAGCAGTACTTC. It codes for CAWSVGTSYEQYF.

The genes are TRBV5-1 and TRBJ2-5; D not certain. CDR1 SGHRS and CDR2 YFSETQ come from the germline V gene. The CDR3 contains 14 residues. Trimming stripped 3 bases from V and 3 bases from J, with 12 bases between. CDR3 protein: CASSYRTLEETQYF. The CDR3 region has the DNA TGCGCCAGCAGCTACCGGACGTTAGAAGAGACCCAGTACTTC.

The chain uses TRBV18 and TRBJ1-1, with 8 bases lining up with TRBD1. Trimming cost V 3 bases and J 6 bases; bases outside gene matches: 9. The germline CDR1 and CDR2 sequences are KGHSH and LQKENI. The CDR3 runs 15 residues. The CDR3 DNA reads as TGTGCCAGCTCACCTGGACAGGGAGGAGCAGCTGAAGCTTTCTTT. As protein: CASSPGQGGAAEAFF.

This sequence joins TRBV5-8 and TRBJ1-1; 8 bases are shared with TRBD1. Germline values: CDR1 SGHTS, CDR2 YDEGEE. V shed 1 base and J 6 bases; nucleotides not matched to a gene: 11. CDR3 size: 16 residues. CDR3 region: CASSLRGHRGDAEAFF. The CDR3 bases are TGTGCCAGCAGCTTGCGGGGTCACAGGGGGGACGCTGAAGCTTTCTTT.

The rearrangement links TRBV30 to TRBJ1-4, with D maybe TRBD1 (6 bases). Trimming shortened V by 0 bases and J by 8 bases, and 13 bases separated the two germline ends. The CDR3 contains 14 residues. Germline V gene lookup returns CDR1 GTSNPN and CDR2 SVGIG (reference sequence). CDR3: CAWSVGTRGEKLFF. The DNA of the CDR3 is TGTGCCTGGAGTGTAGGGACAAGAGGGGAAAAACTGTTTTTT.

The chain employs TRBV4-3 and TRBJ1-1; D not resolved. Germline lookup yields CDR1 LGHNA and CDR2 YSLEER. V was shortened by 0 bases and J by 3 bases, with 14 bases between the two germline ends. The CDR3 covers 16 residues. CDR3 sequence (DNA): TGCGCCAGCAGCCAAGACTTCGGACGGTCGTACACTGAAGCTTTCTTT. Translated: CASSQDFGRSYTEAFF.

The chain employs TRBV6-6 and TRBJ2-7, with D possibly matching TRBD1 (6 bases). Per germline, CDR1 MNHNY and CDR2 SVGAGI (reference sequence). The CDR3 has 12 amino acids. Trimming left V 7 bases short and J 2 bases short, with 9 bases between. The CDR3 is CASTQGTYEQYF. CDR3 in DNA: TGTGCCAGCACACAGGGTACCTACGAGCAGTACTTC.

J is TRBJ2-7 and V is TRBV27; a possible D gene is TRBD1 (6 bases). Germline V gene data show CDR1 as MNHEY and CDR2 as SMNVEV (reference sequence). V shed 3 bases and J shed 2 bases, with 11 bases lying between them. The CDR3 length is 14 residues. CDR3 loop: CASSFNGQTYEQYF. CDR3 nucleotides: TGTGCCAGCAGTTTTAATGGACAGACCTACGAGCAGTACTTC.

The J gene is TRBJ2-4, the V gene TRBV7-2; 8 nucleotides line up with TRBD1. Germline CDR1 reads SGHTA; CDR2 reads FQGNSA. V lost 5 bases and J lost 11; bases outside the gene matches: 8. This CDR3 contains 13 residues. The CDR3 coding sequence is TGTGCCAGCAGCGACCGACAGGGGATCTTTCAGTACTTC. Translation gives CASSDRQGIFQYF.

Concerning this clone itself: This CDR3 is also generated by other DNA sequences in the sample. V usage is TRBV5-1 and J usage is TRBJ1-5; TRBD1 is a possible D gene (5 bases). The CDR3 length is 14 residues. Between the trimmed V and J ends, which lost 0 bases and 4 bases, there was a span of 8 bases. Germline lookup yields CDR1 SGHRS and CDR2 YFSETQ. The CDR3 DNA follows: TGCGCCAGCAGCTTGGATCCAGGGAATCAGCCCCAGCATTTT. Protein sequence: CASSLDPGNQPQHF. Filled out from reference TRBV5-1 and TRBJ1-5, the complete variable domain reads KAGVTQTPRYLIKTRGQQVTLSCSPISGHRSVSWYQQTPGQGLQFLFEYFSETQRNKGNFPGRFSGRQFSNSRSEMNVSTLELGDSALYLCASSLDPGNQPQHFGDGTRLSIL.

This chain links TRBV6-1 with TRBJ2-7; D is possibly TRBD1 (6 bases). The CDR3 is made up of 15 amino acids. V dropped 2 bases and J dropped 1 base, with 12 bases sitting between them. Germline V gene data show CDR1 as MNHNS and CDR2 as SASEGT. The CDR3 reads CASSEYRTASYEQYF. CDR3 bases: TGTGCCAGCAGTGAATACAGGACAGCATCCTACGAGCAGTACTTC.